This T cell receptor beta chain was found in a study of neurological immune-mediated disorders. Germline assignment: CDR1 LNHNV and CDR2 YYDKDF (reference sequence). The CDR3 spans 15 residues. The V segment lost 5 bases and the J segment 4 bases; nucleotides outside the gene matches: 3. In this sample, this clonotype turned up many times. TCRdb fed the 5' RACE reads into MiXCR, producing one record per CDR3 protein. The profile shows about 70,000 distinct CDR3 sequences, around 3% of them singletons. This receptor was identified in a woman aged 45-60 years with multiple sclerosis. The specimen sequenced was PBMCs. This chain connects TRBV15 to TRBJ2-1; 12 bases map to TRBD2. The CDR3 nucleotides are TGTGCCACCAGCCGAGGGACTAGCGGGTACAATGAGCAGTTCTTC. This codes for CATSRGTSGYNEQFF.